The 12 T cell receptor beta chains presented below share a single source sample, sequenced in a study of cytomegalovirus exposure and HLA in healthy donors. PCR amplification relied on 60 Vbeta primers (plus 13 Jbeta primers). Method: immunoSEQ multiplex PCR; TCRdb's copy keeps in-frame clones and lacks some. The sample records 160,000 or so clones, over 80% being singletons. Sequenced input: PBMCs. The receptors originated from a man in his forties or fifties in good health and CMV-seropositive.

The CDR3 nucleotides read TGTGCCAGCACCTCGGGGACCGGGGAGCTGTTTTTT. It encodes CASTSGTGELFF. This chain joins TRBV28 and TRBJ2-2, with D possibly matching TRBD2 (5 bases). CDR3 size: 12 residues. Germline CDR1 is MDHEN and CDR2 is SYDVKM. The V gene lost 7 bases and the J gene lost 5 bases, with 8 bases spanning the gap.

The rearrangement joins TRBV19 to TRBJ1-4; D remains unclear. Germline V CDR1 and CDR2: LNHDA, SQIVND (reference sequence). V was clipped by 3 bases and J by 6 bases, with 17 bases between them. CDR3 length: 16 residues. The CDR3 spells CASSIPAGIMDEKLFF. The CDR3 DNA is TGTGCCAGTAGTATCCCCGCAGGTATAATGGATGAAAAACTGTTTTTT.

The chain has TRBV4-2 and TRBJ2-1, with TRBD1 identical over 8 bases. The V and J ends lost 4 bases and 2 bases, in that order; junction bases with no gene match: 7. Germline CDR1 is LGHNA and CDR2 is YNFKEQ. The CDR3 is 16 residues long. Here the CDR3 reads CASSPNRGRTYNEQFF. In DNA form, the CDR3 reads TGTGCCAGCAGCCCAAACAGGGGGAGGACCTACAATGAGCAGTTCTTC.

The gene calls are TRBV6-6 and TRBJ1-1; D remains ambiguous. V was cut by 3 bases and J by 6 bases, with 11 bases left in between. Germline V gives CDR1 MNHNY, CDR2 SVGAGI (reference sequence). The CDR3 covers 13 residues. The CDR3 DNA sequence: TGTGCCAGCAGTTATATCTATTCGGCTGAAGCTTTCTTT. This sequence encodes CASSYIYSAEAFF.

This clone was seen more than once but under ten times. This chain connects TRBV25-1 to TRBJ2-7, with 13 bases identical to TRBD2. V shed 4 bases, J shed 2 bases, and the junction held 5 bases outside the gene matches. This CDR3 spans 16 amino acids. Germline lookup yields CDR1 MGHDK and CDR2 SYGVNS. CDR3 sequence reads: CASSAYGLAGAYEQYF. The CDR3 DNA follows: TGTGCCAGCAGTGCCTACGGACTAGCGGGGGCCTACGAGCAGTACTTC.

This clone was detected a few times. This chain connects TRBV4-1 to TRBJ1-4; 9 nucleotides match TRBD1. Trimming cost V 4 bases and J 6 bases; bases outside gene matches: 12. Looked up from germline, CDR1 is MGHRA and CDR2 is YSYEKL. This CDR3 is 17 amino acids long. In DNA form, the CDR3 reads TGCGCCAGCAGCCCAGCAAAAACGGGACAGGGTGATGAAAAACTGTTTTTT. It is translated as CASSPAKTGQGDEKLFF.

The chain recombines TRBV9 with TRBJ2-1; TRBD2 matches 14 bases. CDR1 and CDR2 (germline): SGDLS, YYNGEE. V was pared by 3 bases and J by 9 bases, with 8 bases of the junction left unmatched. The length of the CDR3 is 16 residues. This CDR3 reads CASSATSGRASSEQFF. Here the CDR3 DNA reads TGTGCCAGCAGCGCGACTAGCGGGAGGGCCTCCAGTGAGCAGTTCTTC.

This clone was found once. This rearrangement joins TRBV19 to TRBJ2-5, with 14 bases identical to TRBD2. From germline, CDR1 is LNHDA and CDR2 SQIVND (reference sequence). After removal of 5 bases from V and 10 bases from J, the junction contained 12 bases not matched to a gene. The CDR3 runs to 16 residues. The DNA for the CDR3 is TGTGCCAGTAGTTCAATCGCGGGACTAGCGGGGGCTGACCAGTACTTC. The encoded protein is CASSSIAGLAGADQYF.

Remarks on this clone: Distinct nucleotide sequences in the sample also encode this CDR3. The chain has TRBV9 and TRBJ2-2, with TRBD2 identical over 7 bases. This CDR3 is 15 amino acids long. Germline lookup yields CDR1 SGDLS and CDR2 YYNGEE. V lost 1 base to trimming and J lost 5 bases; unmatched junction nucleotides: 5. CDR3 in DNA: TGTGCCAGCAGCGTATTATCGGGGGGAACCGGGGAGCTGTTTTTT. Its protein is CASSVLSGGTGELFF.

The rearrangement uses TRBV10-3 and TRBJ2-7; weak D call: TRBD2 (6 bases). Germline loops: CDR1 ENHRY, CDR2 SYGVKD. CDR3 size: 15 residues. V dropped 1 base and J dropped 0 bases, with 10 bases sitting between them. CDR3 loop: CAISEWERVSYEQYF. CDR3 in DNA: TGTGCCATCAGTGAGTGGGAGCGGGTCTCCTACGAGCAGTACTTC.

The chain links TRBV4-1 to TRBJ2-5, with D perhaps TRBD2 (5 bases). CDR1 is MGHRA and CDR2 is YSYEKL in the germline V gene. The CDR3 contains 16 residues. V was clipped by 4 bases and J by 4 bases, with 19 bases between them. CDR3 sequence reads: CASSPQARLAGETQYF. The CDR3 DNA reads TGCGCCAGCAGCCCGCAGGCGCGCCTAGCCGGAGAGACCCAGTACTTC.

The chain carries TRBV16 and TRBJ2-5; possible D gene TRBD1, 5 bases. The J call may be faulty, since TRBJ2-7 better matches the DNA end. The CDR3 is 14 residues long. CDR1 and CDR2 from the germline V gene are KGHSY and FQNENV. CDR3 in amino acids: CASSQSSQGYEQYF. CDR3 nucleotide sequence: TGTGCCAGCAGCCAATCAAGTCAGGGTTACGAGCAGTACTTC.